The next 30 T cell receptor beta chains were all read from a single sample in a study of blood T cell repertoires in COVID-19. Clones were read by immunoSEQ multiplex PCR, and TCRdb kept only the in-frame ones, dropping some. In the table there are approximately 190,000 clones, approximately 82% of which are singletons. Specimen: PBMCs or T cells enriched from blood (not recorded which). The receptors were sampled from a woman aged 55-75 years with acute COVID-19.

The V gene is TRBV4-2, the J gene TRBJ1-5; 8 nucleotides align to TRBD1. CDR1 is LGHNA and CDR2 is YNFKEQ in the germline V gene. CDR3 length equals 18 residues. J lost 7 bases, V lost 0 bases, and 14 bases had no gene match. The CDR3 loop is CASSQEGSRTGLHQPQHF. DNA of the CDR3: TGTGCCAGCAGCCAAGAGGGTAGCCGGACAGGGCTTCACCAGCCCCAGCATTTT.

The chain links TRBV7-2 to TRBJ1-5; 12 nucleotides line up with TRBD1. The J segment lost 9 bases and the V segment lost 0 bases, leaving 6 bases of the junction unmatched. Per germline, CDR1 SGHTA and CDR2 FQGNSA. The CDR3 totals 16 residues. The DNA for the CDR3 is TGTGCCAGCAGCTTAGCCCCGGGACAGGGGGCTTGGCCCCAGCATTTT. Translated, it gives CASSLAPGQGAWPQHF.

The V call is TRBV6-5, the J call TRBJ1-1; the D gene is possibly TRBD1 (5 bases). There are 11 residues in the CDR3. Germline-derived CDR1 and CDR2 are MNHEY and SVGAGI. Trimming cost V 7 bases and J 11 bases, with 14 bases left between them. DNA of the CDR3: TGTGCCAGCACCGCAGGGATGTGGGCTTTCTTT. It is translated as CASTAGMWAFF.

V is TRBV6-1 and J is TRBJ2-3, with TRBD1 matching over 7 bases. Germline-derived CDR1 and CDR2 are MNHNS and SASEGT. Unmatched junction bases numbered 5, after V lost 6 bases and J lost 2 bases. CDR3 length: 14 amino acids. The CDR3 is CASSIGQVTDTQYF. The CDR3 region has the DNA TGTGCCAGCAGCATTGGACAGGTCACAGATACGCAGTATTTT.

The chain joins TRBV18 to TRBJ2-7; D perhaps matches TRBD2 (5 bases). This CDR3 has 16 amino acids. The germline V gene encodes CDR1 KGHSH and CDR2 LQKENI. The V end was cut by 1 base, the J end by 0 bases, with 13 bases between. CDR3 sequence: CASSPLEVLNSYEQYF. DNA of the CDR3: TGTGCCAGCTCACCACTGGAGGTGCTGAACTCCTACGAGCAGTACTTC.

The gene calls are TRBV19 and TRBJ1-5, with D perhaps TRBD1 (5 bases). Trimming stripped 7 bases from V and 5 bases from J, with 12 bases between. From germline, CDR1 is LNHDA and CDR2 SQIVND (reference sequence). This CDR3 region has 13 residues. The CDR3 nucleotides read TGTGCCAGTATGGTACGGGGGGATCAGCCCCAGCATTTT. This sequence encodes CASMVRGDQPQHF.

The chain has TRBV18 and TRBJ2-2; D might be TRBD1 (6 bases). Trimming stripped 2 bases from V and 6 bases from J, with 13 bases between. The CDR3 covers 15 residues. The germline gives CDR1 KGHSH, CDR2 LQKENI. CDR3 in DNA: TGTGCCAGCTCACCATCGGCAGGGGCCGCCGGGGAGCTGTTTTTT. Amino acids: CASSPSAGAAGELFF.

The chain couples TRBV7-9 to TRBJ2-5; 7 positions agree with TRBD1. The ends lost 3 bases at V and 2 bases at J; junction bases unmatched: 18. This CDR3 region has 19 residues. CDR1 and CDR2 from the germline V gene are SEHNR and FQNEAQ (reference sequence). CDR3 nucleotides: TGTGCCAGCAGCTTTATTGGGACATGGGCCGGGACAGCACAAGAGACCCAGTACTTC. It codes for CASSFIGTWAGTAQETQYF.

The CDR3 loop reads CASSPSPQGYEQYF. Here the CDR3 DNA reads TGTGCCAGCTCACCGTCACCACAGGGATACGAGCAGTACTTC. This chain uses TRBV18 with TRBJ2-7; possible D gene TRBD1, 6 bases. V was shortened by 3 bases and J by 4 bases, with 13 bases between the two germline ends. Germline-derived CDR1 and CDR2 are KGHSH and LQKENI. CDR3 length: 14 residues.

The CDR3 coding sequence is TGCGCCAGCAGTGAGACCCACAGGGGCGGGGGGAAATCACCCCTCCACTTT. The encoded protein is CASSETHRGGGKSPLHF. The chain couples TRBV10-2 to TRBJ1-6; 7 bases are shared with TRBD1. This CDR3 has 17 residues. Germline loops: CDR1 WSHSY, CDR2 SAAADI. V lost 2 bases to trimming and J lost 10 bases; unmatched junction nucleotides: 14.

This chain joins TRBV30 and TRBJ1-1, with D hard to call. Germline V gives CDR1 GTSNPN, CDR2 SVGIG (reference sequence). CDR3 length equals 14 residues. V was pared by 4 bases and J by 0 bases, with 12 bases between. The DNA for the CDR3 is TGTGCCTGGACTCACGAGCCGGTGAACACTGAAGCTTTCTTT. Its protein product is CAWTHEPVNTEAFF.

The gene calls are TRBV7-9 and TRBJ1-2; D is unresolved. Germline CDR1 reads SEHNR; CDR2 reads FQNEAQ (reference sequence). The CDR3 totals 15 residues. The V gene lost 0 bases and the J gene lost 4 bases, with 12 bases spanning the gap. CDR3 DNA sequence: TGTGCCAGCAGCTTAGCGTGGGAGAGTGCCTATGGCTACACCTTC. Its protein is CASSLAWESAYGYTF.

This chain uses TRBV2 with TRBJ2-6, with a tentative D call TRBD1 (5 bases). The CDR3 runs 16 residues. The V gene lost 5 bases and the J gene lost 4 bases, with 15 bases spanning the gap. Germline V gene sequence: CDR1 SNHLY, CDR2 FYNNEI. DNA for the CDR3: TGTGCCAGCAGTCTCCAGACGACAGCCGGGGCCAACGTCCTGACTTTC. This codes for CASSLQTTAGANVLTF.

The CDR3 DNA is TGTGCCTGGAGTCGGGACAGGGGTTACGAGCAGTACGTC. Protein sequence: CAWSRDRGYEQYV. This sequence joins TRBV30 and TRBJ2-7, with TRBD1 matching 10 bases. Germline V CDR1 and CDR2: GTSNPN, SVGIG (reference sequence). CDR3 length: 13 residues. V was pared by 2 bases and J by 4 bases, with 2 bases of the junction left unmatched.

The genes are TRBV21-1 and TRBJ2-4; TRBD2 reflects the table's D call only, with no check against the DNA. TRBV21-1 represents a pseudogene. This CDR3 has 14 residues. The CDR3 loop is CASSPGGAKNIQYF. The CDR3 nucleotides read TGTGCCAGCAGCCCGGGGGGCGCCAAAAACATTCAGTACTTC.

V and J are TRBV9 and TRBJ2-1; 10 nucleotides match TRBD2. J gave up 4 bases and V 4 bases, and 8 bases lay outside the gene matches. In germline, CDR1 is SGDLS, CDR2 YYNGEE. The CDR3 runs 16 residues. This CDR3 reads CASSQPLAGVYNEQFF. In DNA form, the CDR3 reads TGTGCCAGCAGCCAACCCCTAGCGGGGGTTTACAATGAGCAGTTCTTC.

The rearrangement joins TRBV28 to TRBJ2-1; D is possibly TRBD1 (5 bases). Per germline, CDR1 MDHEN and CDR2 SYDVKM. This CDR3 is 13 amino acids long. The V gene lost 3 bases and the J gene lost 9 bases, with 12 bases spanning the gap. The CDR3 protein is CASSLARVGEQFF. The CDR3 nucleotides are TGTGCCAGCAGTTTGGCCAGGGTAGGTGAGCAGTTCTTC.

The DNA for the CDR3 is TGTGCCAGCAGCTTTGGTATGGGCAGGGCCATTGAGACCCAGTACTTC. Its protein product is CASSFGMGRAIETQYF. The chain recombines TRBV5-5 with TRBJ2-5, with TRBD1 as a possible D gene (5 bases). Germline CDR1 SGHKS, CDR2 YYEKEE (reference sequence). This CDR3 is built from 16 residues. Deletions cut 2 bases from V and 5 bases from J, with 19 bases between.

The chain uses TRBV11-2 and TRBJ2-2, with 7 bases identical to TRBD2. Germline V lookup: CDR1 SGHAT, CDR2 FQNNGV. The CDR3 is made up of 16 amino acids. J lost 7 bases, V lost 5 bases, and 13 bases had no gene match. CDR3 nucleotide sequence: TGTGCCAGCAGCATATACCTGACTAGCTCGGGCGGGGAGCTGTTTTTT. The encoded protein is CASSIYLTSSGGELFF.

This clone was counted a few times. The rearrangement links TRBV9 to TRBJ2-2; the D gene is possibly TRBD2 (6 bases). The CDR3 runs to 16 residues. Trimming cost V 0 bases and J 2 bases, with 11 bases left between them. Germline V gene lookup returns CDR1 SGDLS and CDR2 YYNGEE. The CDR3, as DNA: TGTGCCAGCAGCGTAGGGCTAGCGATAAACACCGGGGAGCTGTTTTTT. Its protein product is CASSVGLAINTGELFF.

V is TRBV19 and J is TRBJ1-1; 10 bases map to TRBD1. The V segment lost 1 base and the J segment 4 bases; nucleotides outside the gene matches: 6. Looked up from germline, CDR1 is LNHDA and CDR2 is SQIVND (reference sequence). CDR3 length: 16 amino acids. The CDR3 DNA reads as TGTGCCAGTAGTATAGCGACAGGGGGCGTTCGCACTGAAGCTTTCTTT. Translating gives CASSIATGGVRTEAFF.

The chain is built from TRBV27 and TRBJ2-1; D possibly corresponds to TRBD1 (7 bases). Germline lookup yields CDR1 MNHEY and CDR2 SMNVEV (reference sequence). V was trimmed by 5 bases and J by 4 bases, leaving 21 bases between them. The CDR3 is 17 residues long. The CDR3 is CASSVLWTGGIYNEQFF. The CDR3 DNA is TGTGCCAGCAGTGTCCTATGGACAGGAGGGATTTACAATGAGCAGTTCTTC.

The rearrangement joins TRBV7-2 to TRBJ1-1; 9 bases are a match to TRBD1. V was pared by 6 bases and J by 5 bases, with 10 bases of the junction left unmatched. The CDR3 length is 15 residues. The germline V gene encodes CDR1 SGHTA and CDR2 FQGNSA. CDR3 sequence: CASRGVGTGSTEAFF. In nucleotides, the CDR3 is TGTGCCAGCAGAGGTGTCGGGACAGGGTCGACTGAAGCTTTCTTT.

This chain links TRBV5-4 with TRBJ2-5; a possible D gene is TRBD1 (5 bases). V lost 1 base and J 2 bases, leaving 9 bases between the germline ends. The CDR3 extends over 14 amino acids. Looked up from germline, CDR1 is SGHNT and CDR2 is YYREEE (reference sequence). CDR3 region: CASSLRTGQETQYF. The CDR3 region has the DNA TGTGCCAGCAGCTTGCGTACAGGACAAGAGACCCAGTACTTC.

The chain is built from TRBV18 and TRBJ1-1; 8 positions agree with TRBD1. The germline gives CDR1 KGHSH, CDR2 LQKENI. The CDR3 consists of 15 residues. J was trimmed by 6 bases and V by 3 bases; bases with no gene match: 9. CDR3 nucleotide sequence: TGTGCCAGCTCACCCCTGCAGGGGGCTGAGGCTGAAGCTTTCTTT. Its translation is CASSPLQGAEAEAFF.

The gene calls are TRBV4-3 and TRBJ1-4; the D gene is possibly TRBD1 (5 bases). The germline V gene has CDR1 LGHNA and CDR2 YSLEER. The CDR3 runs to 15 residues. V lost 3 bases and J 3 bases, leaving 11 bases between the germline ends. Here the CDR3 DNA reads TGCGCCAGCAGCCAGTCAGGGTTGGCTAATGAAAAACTGTTTTTT. Amino acids: CASSQSGLANEKLFF.

This clone was observed a few times. The V and J genes are TRBV30 and TRBJ1-2, with 9 bases fitting TRBD1. The germline V gene has CDR1 GTSNPN and CDR2 SVGIG (reference sequence). This CDR3 has 16 amino acids. Trimming removed 2 bases from V and 8 bases from J; junction bases left unmatched: 15. The CDR3 spells CAWSSGTGRPLGGYTF. The CDR3 DNA is TGTGCCTGGAGTTCCGGGACAGGGCGACCCTTGGGCGGCTACACCTTC.

This clone came up a few times. Here the CDR3 DNA reads TGTGCCAGCAGTCACATGTCGAACACCGGGGAGCTGTTTTTT. Amino acid sequence: CASSHMSNTGELFF. The chain combines TRBV6-4 with TRBJ2-2; D unclear. Trimming removed 5 bases at V and 0 bases at J, with 7 bases between. The germline V gene has CDR1 MRHNA and CDR2 SNTAGT. This CDR3 spans 14 amino acids.

This sequence joins TRBV28 and TRBJ1-1, with D unclear. This CDR3 region has 15 residues. From germline, CDR1 is MDHEN and CDR2 SYDVKM. V was pared by 6 bases and J by 1 base, with 15 bases between. CDR3 bases: TGTGCCAGCAGCGCTTTATTCCGGGGGAACACTGAAGCTTTCTTT. Translating gives CASSALFRGNTEAFF. Based on the CDR3 plus reference TRBV28 and TRBJ1-1, the full variable domain is DVKVTQSSRYLVKRTGEKVFLECVQDMDHENMFWYRQDPGLGLRLIYFSYDVKMKEKGDIPEGYSVSREKKERFSLILESASTNQTSMYLCASSALFRGNTEAFFGQGTRLTVV.

The V call is TRBV11-2, the J call TRBJ1-4; no clear D. The CDR3 is made up of 14 amino acids. Germline V CDR1 and CDR2: SGHAT, FQNNGV. V was pared by 5 bases and J by 6 bases, with 13 bases between. CDR3 DNA sequence: TGTGCCAGCAGCGAAGGGTCGGGGTATGAAAAACTGTTTTTT. Protein product: CASSEGSGYEKLFF.